This T cell receptor beta chain emerged from a study of radiotherapy plus CTLA-4 blockade in lung cancer. This table comes from immunoSEQ multiplex PCR, and its TCRdb copy is limited to in-frame clones, with some not included. Of approximately 40,000 clones in the sample, 60% to 75% are singletons; the top ten hold 8.5% to 9%. Germline V lookup: CDR1 SGHRS, CDR2 YFSETQ. The CDR3 is 15 residues long. With V trimmed by 2 bases and J by 1 base, 2 bases remained unmatched. Study results and limitations: Early blood T cell clone dynamics reportedly forecast response best, with interferon-beta. Tumor-derived TCR clones expanded in blood after radiotherapy plus ipilimumab.

As for this clone: Its antigen is still unknown.

The sequence was collected from a human donor with non-small cell lung cancer who had stable disease on radiotherapy plus ipilimumab. The J gene is TRBJ2-7, the V gene TRBV5-1, with TRBD1 matching over 11 bases. Sample: peripheral blood, taken from a patient treated with radiotherapy plus ipilimumab. CDR3 protein: CASSLGTGGSYEQYF. The CDR3 DNA follows: TGCGCCAGCAGCTTAGGGACAGGGGGGTCCTACGAGCAGTACTTC.